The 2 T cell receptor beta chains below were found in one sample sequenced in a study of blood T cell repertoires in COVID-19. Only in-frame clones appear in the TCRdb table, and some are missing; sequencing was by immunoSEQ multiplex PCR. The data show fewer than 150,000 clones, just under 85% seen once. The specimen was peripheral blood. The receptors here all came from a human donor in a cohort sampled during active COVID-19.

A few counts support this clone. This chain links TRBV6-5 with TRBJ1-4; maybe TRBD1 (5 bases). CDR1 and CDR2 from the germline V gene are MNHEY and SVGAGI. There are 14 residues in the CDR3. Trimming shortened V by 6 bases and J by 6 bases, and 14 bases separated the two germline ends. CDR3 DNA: TGTGCCAGCAGGCTGGGGGGGGTTGATGAAAAACTGTTTTTT. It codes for CASRLGGVDEKLFF.

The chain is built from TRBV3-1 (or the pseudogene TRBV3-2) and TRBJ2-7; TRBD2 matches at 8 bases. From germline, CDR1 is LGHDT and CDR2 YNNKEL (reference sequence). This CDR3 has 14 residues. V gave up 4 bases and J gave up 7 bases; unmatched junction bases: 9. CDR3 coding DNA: TGTGCCAGCAGCCCTCGGGGGGGGCCCGATGAGCAGTACTTC. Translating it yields CASSPRGGPDEQYF.